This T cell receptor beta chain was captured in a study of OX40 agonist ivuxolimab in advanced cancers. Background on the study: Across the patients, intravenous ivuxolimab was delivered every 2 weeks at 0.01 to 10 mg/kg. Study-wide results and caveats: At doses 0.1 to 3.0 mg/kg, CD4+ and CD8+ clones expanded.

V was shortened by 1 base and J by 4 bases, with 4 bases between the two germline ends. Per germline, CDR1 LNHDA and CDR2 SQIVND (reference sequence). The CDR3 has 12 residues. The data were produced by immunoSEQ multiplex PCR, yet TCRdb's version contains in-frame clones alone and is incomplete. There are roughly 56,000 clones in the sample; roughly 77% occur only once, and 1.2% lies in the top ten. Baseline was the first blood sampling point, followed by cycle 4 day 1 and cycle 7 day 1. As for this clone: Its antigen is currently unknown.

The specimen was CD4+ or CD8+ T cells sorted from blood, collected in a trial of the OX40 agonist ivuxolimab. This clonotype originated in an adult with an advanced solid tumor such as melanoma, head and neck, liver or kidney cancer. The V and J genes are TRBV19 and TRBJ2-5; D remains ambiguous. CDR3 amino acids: CASSIGTETQYF. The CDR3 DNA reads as TGTGCCAGTAGTATAGGGACAGAGACCCAGTACTTC.